The 5 T cell receptor beta chains given below trace back to one sample, sequenced in a study of T-cell reconstitution after alpha-beta-depleted transplantation in children. TCRbeta library preparation incorporated unique molecular identifiers. Via MiXCR, TCRdb re-called the PCR reads, giving one row per CDR3 protein. This table holds 600,000 to 700,000 distinct CDR3 sequences, 16% found once. Sample: PBMCs from the stem cell graft donor, taken from the stem cell graft. The receptors were sampled from a human donor who donated a stem cell graft to a child with acute myeloid leukemia.

The rearrangement uses TRBV29-1 and TRBJ2-6, with D uncertain. Germline V gene data show CDR1 as SQVTM and CDR2 as ANQGSEA. This CDR3 comprises 15 residues. Trimming shortened V by 5 bases and J by 2 bases, and 13 bases separated the two germline ends. This CDR3 is CSVPDPRTGANVLTF. DNA of the CDR3: TGCAGCGTTCCAGACCCGCGAACTGGGGCCAACGTCCTGACTTTC. Full variable domain (remainder filled in from reference TRBV29-1 and TRBJ2-6): SAVISQKPSRDICQRGTSLTIQCQVDSQVTMMFWYRQQPGQSLTLIATANQGSEATYESGFVIDKFPISRPNLTFSTLTVSNMSPEDSSIYLCSVPDPRTGANVLTFGAGSRLTVL.

This clonotype was counted ten times or more. CDR3 in DNA: TGTGCCAGCACCGAGGGACACCAATACGAGCAGTACGTC. Its translation: CASTEGHQYEQYV. V usage is TRBV9 and J usage is TRBJ2-7; the D gene is possibly TRBD1 (6 bases). V dropped 6 bases and J dropped 4 bases, with 14 bases sitting between them. This CDR3 region has 13 residues. CDR1 is SGDLS, CDR2 YYNGEE, per germline.

V usage is TRBV7-2 and J usage is TRBJ2-1; D ambiguous. V lost 2 bases to trimming and J lost 7 bases, with 9 bases between them. CDR3 length: 13 amino acids. Germline loops: CDR1 SGHTA, CDR2 FQGNSA. CDR3 amino acids: CASSLRVTNEQFF. In nucleotides, the CDR3 is TGTGCCAGCAGCTTAAGGGTGACAAATGAGCAGTTCTTC. The full variable domain, rest sourced from reference TRBV7-2 and TRBJ2-1, is GAGVSQSPSNKVTEKGKDVELRCDPISGHTALYWYRQSLGQGLEFLIYFQGNSAPDKSGLPSDRFSAERTGGSVSTLTIQRTQQEDSAVYLCASSLRVTNEQFFGPGTRLTVL.

This clonotype has a handful of counts. V and J are TRBV30 and TRBJ2-7, with no clear D. V gave up 3 bases and J gave up 4 bases, with 4 bases separating them. Per germline, CDR1 GTSNPN and CDR2 SVGIG (reference sequence). This CDR3 contains 10 residues. CDR3 in amino acids: CAWSRYEQYF. CDR3 DNA sequence: TGTGCCTGGAGCAGGTACGAGCAGTACTTC.

Many counts were recorded for this clonotype. The V call is TRBV9, the J call TRBJ1-6; D unclear. The CDR3 spans 15 residues. V was shortened by 0 bases and J by 10 bases, with 14 bases between the two germline ends. Germline V CDR1 and CDR2: SGDLS, YYNGEE. CDR3 coding DNA: TGTGCCAGCAGCGTAGGGGAGTTCGCCAACTCACCCCTCCACTTT. This encodes CASSVGEFANSPLHF.